This T cell receptor beta chain derives from a study of cytomegalovirus exposure and HLA in healthy donors. The CDR3 loop spans 12 amino acids. Germline CDR1 is MNHEY and CDR2 is SVGAGI. V lost 5 bases and J 6 bases, leaving 11 bases between the germline ends. PCR amplification relied on 60 Vbeta primers (plus 13 Jbeta primers). TCRdb's copy holds only in-frame clones and misses some; the assay was immunoSEQ multiplex PCR. The sample consists of about 190,000 clones, less than 90% of them appearing once. A remark on this clone: Antigen: not known.

General study points: Certain indistinguishable V segments, among them TRBV6-2 and TRBV6-3, were excluded. An analysis done earlier found most TCR beta V segments productive about 87% or about 30% of the time.

The source of this sequence is a boy between 5 and 17 years old in good health and CMV-seronegative. The sequencing input was PBMCs. The chain uses TRBV6-5 and TRBJ2-7, with TRBD2 as a possible D gene (6 bases). The CDR3 bases are TGTGCCAGCAGTCATCAGGGAGGCGAGCAGTACTTC. This gives the protein CASSHQGGEQYF.